A selection of T cell receptor beta chains follows, all from one sample in a study of cytomegalovirus exposure and HLA in healthy donors. Assay: immunoSEQ multiplex PCR; the TCRdb copy retains only in-frame clones and omits some. The sample has some 160,000 clones, approximately 80% seen once; the top ten hold roughly 1.4%. The sample was PBMCs. Receptors were obtained from a woman younger than 35 in good health and CMV-seronegative. Both conserved end residues are part of each CDR3. A D gene is named only where the DNA matches it firmly. Rows give clone size only sometimes, using once, few, many, or a class for an expanded clone.

CSSSFSADRVRNTIYF | TGTTCCAGCAGCTTTAGCGCGGACAGGGTGAGAAACACCATATATTTT | TRBJ1-3 | . | TRBV7-9 | TRBD1
CASSSGLAGGRNIQYF | TGTGCCAGCAGCTCAGGACTAGCGGGGGGGCGGAACATTCAGTACTTC | TRBJ2-4 | . | TRBV11-2 | TRBD2
CASSQDAGNTDTQYF | TGTGCCAGCAGCCAAGATGCGGGGAACACAGATACGCAGTATTTT | TRBJ2-3 | . | TRBV4-2 | .
CASSEAQGARSPLHF | TGTGCCAGCAGTGAAGCTCAGGGGGCGCGGTCACCCCTCCACTTT | TRBJ1-6 | . | TRBV6-1 | TRBD1
CASSPGDTFHPRERETQYF | TGTGCCAGCAGTCCGGGAGACACGTTTCACCCCCGGGAACGAGAGACCCAGTACTTC | TRBJ2-5 | . | TRBV2 | .
CASSKPSGGDIDEQFF | TGTGCCAGCAGCAAACCTAGCGGGGGGGATATCGATGAGCAGTTCTTC | TRBJ2-1 | few | TRBV11-3 | TRBD2
CASSGDSGYEQYF | TGTGCCAGCAGTGGGGACTCCGGTTACGAGCAGTACTTC | TRBJ2-7 | few | TRBV25-1 | .
CASSEMRNTEAFF | TGTGCCAGCAGTGAAATGCGGAACACTGAAGCTTTCTTT | TRBJ1-1 | . | TRBV2 | .
CASSARTSGRYNEQFF | TGTGCCAGCAGTGCCCGGACTAGCGGACGTTACAATGAGCAGTTCTTC | TRBJ2-1 | . | TRBV2 | TRBD2
CASRWTANTEAFF | TGCGCCAGCAGGTGGACAGCGAACACTGAAGCTTTCTTT | TRBJ1-1 | . | TRBV5-1 | .
CASSPPQGTSGANVLTF | TGTGCCAGCTCACCACCACAGGGCACCTCTGGGGCCAACGTCCTGACTTTC | TRBJ2-6 | . | TRBV18 | .
CASSPSSGGRDTQYF | TGTGCCAGCAGCCCCTCGAGTGGGGGCAGAGATACGCAGTATTTT | TRBJ2-3 | . | TRBV7-7 | .
CASSIFLAASYEQYF | TGTGCCAGTAGTATTTTTCTAGCGGCCTCCTACGAGCAGTACTTC | TRBJ2-7 | . | TRBV19 | TRBD2
CASSPRGLAGSNEQFF | TGCGCCAGCAGCCCCCGCGGACTAGCGGGTTCTAATGAGCAGTTCTTC | TRBJ2-1 | . | TRBV4-1 | TRBD2
CASSGDREVDTVGAFF | TGTGCCAGCAGTGGTGACAGGGAAGTGGACACTGTGGGAGCTTTCTTT | TRBJ1-1 | . | TRBV2 | TRBD1